Shown below are 22 T cell receptor beta chains from a single sample sequenced in a study of T cells in Graves' hyperthyroidism and ophthalmopathy. Regions amplified from RNA transcripts were the TCR beta CDR3 regions. Researchers ran a first-round RT-PCR on the TCR CDR3 using the HTBI primer set. Using its own MiXCR run on the multiplex PCR reads, TCRdb lists one record per CDR3 protein. The sample contains hundreds of thousands of distinct CDR3 sequences, 16% of which appear only once. The sample was blood. The receptor source for this set is a woman between 40 and 50 years old with Graves' ophthalmopathy.

This clonotype has a count of ten or more. The gene calls are TRBV5-1 and TRBJ2-1; 9 bases line up with TRBD1. Germline CDR1 SGHRS, CDR2 YFSETQ. The V segment lost 4 bases and the J segment 6 bases; nucleotides outside the gene matches: 8. The CDR3 consists of 15 residues. The CDR3, as DNA: TGCGCCAGCAGCGCTTGGGACAGGGCGGGCAATGAGCAGTTCTTC. Encoded protein: CASSAWDRAGNEQFF.

This clonotype turned up a few times. The chain employs TRBV18 and TRBJ1-1, with 8 bases aligning to TRBD1. V dropped 2 bases and J dropped 7; count of bases not matched to a gene: 3. The CDR3 has 13 residues. In germline, CDR1 is KGHSH, CDR2 LQKENI. The CDR3 loop is CASSPWDRFEAFF. CDR3 nucleotides: TGTGCCAGCTCACCATGGGACAGGTTTGAAGCTTTCTTT.

There are many counts of this clonotype. This sequence joins TRBV3-1 and TRBJ2-2; D might be TRBD1 (6 bases). CDR3 length equals 13 residues. Deletions cut 10 bases from V and 1 base from J, with 10 bases between. Germline V gene sequence: CDR1 LGHDT, CDR2 YNNKEL (reference sequence). The CDR3 is CATGTLNTGELFF. The CDR3 DNA is TGTGCCACCGGGACACTGAACACCGGGGAGCTGTTTTTT. Using reference TRBV3-1 and TRBJ2-2 for the parts outside the CDR3, the full variable domain is DTAVSQTPKYLVTQMGNDKSIKCEQNLGHDTMYWYKQDSKKFLKIMFSYNNKELIINETVPNRFSPKSPDKAHLNLHINSLELGDSAVYFCATGTLNTGELFFGEGSRLTVL.

J is TRBJ2-3 and V is TRBV6-1; D is possibly TRBD2 (6 bases). The germline V gene encodes CDR1 MNHNS and CDR2 SASEGT. The CDR3 extends over 15 amino acids. V lost 5 bases and J lost 0, with 12 bases in between. The DNA for the CDR3 is TGTGCCAGCAGTATGCGGGGCTCTAGCACAGATACGCAGTATTTT. It specifies CASSMRGSSTDTQYF.

This clonotype was seen once. The V call is TRBV6-5, the J call TRBJ1-6; TRBD1 aligns across 7 bases. The V and J ends lost 5 bases and 5 bases, in that order; junction bases with no gene match: 6. Germline V CDR1 and CDR2: MNHEY, SVGAGI. This CDR3 region has 15 residues. In DNA form, the CDR3 reads TGTGCCAGCAGTAACCAGGGGGACCATAATTCACCCCTCCACTTT. Amino acid sequence: CASSNQGDHNSPLHF.

This clonotype has only a few counts. This chain links TRBV9 with TRBJ2-1, with 7 nucleotides matching TRBD2. V shed 1 base, J shed 0 bases, and the junction held 7 bases outside the gene matches. Germline CDR1 and CDR2: SGDLS and YYNGEE. The length of the CDR3 is 17 residues. In DNA, the CDR3 is TGTGCCAGCAGCGTAACCCTAGCGGTAAGCTCCTACAATGAGCAGTTCTTC. Translating gives CASSVTLAVSSYNEQFF.

The V call is TRBV6-1, the J call TRBJ1-6; D unclear. The germline V and J ends were trimmed by 10 bases and 5 bases, with 15 bases remaining between them. CDR1 MNHNS and CDR2 SASEGT come from the germline V gene. This CDR3 is 14 amino acids long. Here the CDR3 reads CAIRRGSNNSPLHF. CDR3 nucleotide sequence: TGTGCCATCAGGAGAGGCTCAAATAATTCACCCCTCCACTTT.

The chain uses TRBV7-9 and TRBJ2-7; 11 positions agree with TRBD2. This CDR3 spans 14 amino acids. The J segment lost 4 bases and the V segment lost 10 bases, leaving 9 bases of the junction unmatched. Germline CDR1 and CDR2: SEHNR and FQNEAQ (reference sequence). The CDR3 nucleotides read TGTGCCACCCAAGTCATAGCGGGAGGGTACGAGCAGTACTTC. Its translation is CATQVIAGGYEQYF.

The CDR3 region is CASTPRGVGSDTQYF. The CDR3, as DNA: TGCGCCAGCACCCCGAGGGGGGTCGGGTCAGATACGCAGTATTTT. The chain couples TRBV4-1 to TRBJ2-3; perhaps D is TRBD1 or TRBD2 (6 bases each). The CDR3 runs 15 residues. The germline CDR1 and CDR2 sequences are MGHRA and YSYEKL. Trimming shortened V by 7 bases and J by 4 bases, and 18 bases separated the two germline ends.

This clonotype was observed a few times. This chain links TRBV2 with TRBJ2-1; the match to TRBD2 covers 12 bases. The V segment lost 3 bases and the J segment 9 bases; nucleotides outside the gene matches: 9. In germline, CDR1 is SNHLY, CDR2 FYNNEI. The CDR3 extends over 16 amino acids. The CDR3 region has the DNA TGTGCCAGCAGTGATGGGCTAGCGGGGGGGAGTGGTGAGCAGTTCTTC. Amino acids: CASSDGLAGGSGEQFF.

This clonotype showed up many times. The CDR3 spells CASVAGGHFSYEQYF. In DNA form, the CDR3 reads TGTGCCAGCGTGGCAGGGGGCCACTTCTCCTACGAGCAGTACTTC. The rearrangement links TRBV2 to TRBJ2-7; 8 positions agree with TRBD1. CDR3 length: 15 amino acids. From germline, CDR1 is SNHLY and CDR2 FYNNEI. With V trimmed by 8 bases and J by 0 bases, 9 bases remained unmatched.

This clonotype was observed a few times. The chain employs TRBV12-5 and TRBJ1-1; D ambiguous. There are 13 residues in the CDR3. V was clipped by 2 bases and J by 1 base, with 5 bases between them. Germline CDR1 and CDR2: LGHNT and FRNRAP. CDR3 loop: CASGLLGNTEAFF. The CDR3 DNA sequence: TGTGCTAGTGGTTTGTTAGGGAACACTGAAGCTTTCTTT.

This chain uses TRBV4-1 with TRBJ1-1; D is unresolved. Germline V gene sequence: CDR1 MGHRA, CDR2 YSYEKL. Between the trimmed V and J ends, which lost 2 bases and 3 bases, there was a span of 13 bases. The CDR3 extends over 15 amino acids. CDR3 DNA sequence: TGCGCCAGCAGCCAACTACCTCATTCGGACACTGAAGCTTTCTTT. Its protein product is CASSQLPHSDTEAFF.

A few counts support this clonotype. J is TRBJ1-4 and V is TRBV5-1, with no clear D. The CDR3 is 14 residues long. V was trimmed by 1 base and J by 5 bases, leaving 9 bases between them. The germline V gene has CDR1 SGHRS and CDR2 YFSETQ. The CDR3 nucleotides are TGCGCCAGCAGCTTGACAGCGAACAATGAAAAACTGTTTTTT. This codes for CASSLTANNEKLFF.

This clonotype appeared a few times. The chain recombines TRBV5-4 with TRBJ1-1, with a possible D match to TRBD1 (6 bases). The V gene's germline CDR1 is SGHNT and CDR2 YYREEE (reference sequence). There are 13 residues in the CDR3. V shed 2 bases and J shed 6 bases, with 11 bases lying between them. The CDR3 reads CASSFRGASEAFF. The CDR3 DNA is TGTGCCAGCAGCTTTCGGGGGGCGTCTGAAGCTTTCTTT. The whole variable domain, remainder taken from reference TRBV5-4 and TRBJ1-1, is ETGVTQSPTHLIKTRGQQVTLRCSSQSGHNTVSWYQQALGQGPQFIFQYYREEENGRGNFPPRFSGLQFPNYSSELNVNALELDDSALYLCASSFRGASEAFFGQGTRLTVV.

This clonotype has more than one count but fewer than ten. The chain links TRBV6-1 to TRBJ1-5, with D uncertain. V dropped 6 bases and J dropped 5 bases, with 14 bases sitting between them. Germline lookup yields CDR1 MNHNS and CDR2 SASEGT. The length of the CDR3 is 14 residues. CDR3 in amino acids: CASSLDNQYQPQHF. In nucleotides, the CDR3 is TGTGCCAGCAGCCTTGACAACCAGTATCAGCCCCAGCATTTT.

J is TRBJ1-2 and V is TRBV10-3; weak D call: TRBD1 (5 bases). V was cut by 2 bases and J by 8 bases, with 9 bases left in between. Germline V gene lookup returns CDR1 ENHRY and CDR2 SYGVKD. The CDR3 totals 12 residues. CDR3 sequence (DNA): TGTGCCATCAGTGAGAAGGGGTTGGGCTACACCTTC. Encoded protein: CAISEKGLGYTF.

This clonotype showed up many times. The rearrangement links TRBV6-2 or TRBV6-3 to TRBJ2-2; TRBD1 aligns across 8 bases. The CDR3 covers 14 residues. The V gene end was trimmed by 7 bases and the J gene end by 6 bases; junction bases not matched to a gene: 7. In germline, CDR1 is MNHEY, CDR2 SVGEGT. The CDR3 here is CASTTQGEAGELFF. The CDR3 DNA sequence: TGTGCCAGCACCACACAGGGGGAGGCCGGGGAGCTGTTTTTT.

In nucleotides, the CDR3 is TGTGCCAGCAGCCAAGGTCGACTAGCGGGAGGGCTCACAGATACGCAGTATTTT. Translating gives CASSQGRLAGGLTDTQYF. This chain links TRBV3-1 with TRBJ2-3; the match to TRBD2 covers 14 bases. This CDR3 comprises 18 residues. The junction had 5 bases not matched to a gene; V was cut back by 1 base and J by 2 bases. Germline-derived CDR1 and CDR2 are LGHDT and YNNKEL (reference sequence).

The V and J genes are TRBV28 and TRBJ1-5; D unresolved. Germline values: CDR1 MDHEN, CDR2 SYDVKM. Trimming removed 3 bases at V and 1 base at J, with 13 bases between. The CDR3 runs 16 residues. The CDR3 nucleotides are TGTGCCAGCAGTTTGATGCCCGGAGGGAGCAATCAGCCCCAGCATTTT. Translation: CASSLMPGGSNQPQHF. The full variable domain, in which reference TRBV28 and TRBJ1-5 provide the parts outside the CDR3, is DVKVTQSSRYLVKRTGEKVFLECVQDMDHENMFWYRQDPGLGLRLIYFSYDVKMKEKGDIPEGYSVSREKKERFSLILESASTNQTSMYLCASSLMPGGSNQPQHFGDGTRLSIL.

In this sample, this clonotype turned up many times. The rearrangement uses TRBV3-1 and TRBJ1-4; 9 nucleotides match TRBD1. J gave up 8 bases and V 4 bases, and 11 bases lay outside the gene matches. The germline CDR1 and CDR2 sequences are LGHDT and YNNKEL (reference sequence). The CDR3 consists of 16 residues. The CDR3 DNA reads as TGTGCCAGCAGCCGCCTAACCGGGACAGGGTGGGAAAAACTGTTTTTT. Amino acid sequence: CASSRLTGTGWEKLFF. Full variable domain (outside the CDR3, taken from reference TRBV3-1 and TRBJ1-4): DTAVSQTPKYLVTQMGNDKSIKCEQNLGHDTMYWYKQDSKKFLKIMFSYNNKELIINETVPNRFSPKSPDKAHLNLHINSLELGDSAVYFCASSRLTGTGWEKLFFGSGTQLSVL.

Regarding this clonotype: This could be a read error, since a much larger clone is one nucleotide away. The chain couples TRBV10-3 to TRBJ2-7; D perhaps matches TRBD2 (6 bases). This CDR3 has 15 residues. CDR1 ENHRY and CDR2 SYGVKD come from the germline V gene. V shed 4 bases and J shed 3 bases, with 16 bases lying between them. The CDR3 DNA sequence: TGTGCCATCAGTGCAACCGGGACTGCATTCTACGAGCAGTACTTC. This codes for CAISATGTAFYEQYF.